Listed below are T cell receptor beta chains from one sample, sequenced in a study of cytomegalovirus exposure and HLA in healthy donors. Produced via immunoSEQ multiplex PCR; TCRdb's table is partial and in-frame only. Among hundreds of thousands of clones listed, 77% were seen once. The material sequenced was PBMCs. The receptors come from a woman in her sixties in good health and CMV-seropositive. Each CDR3 is given with its conserved first and last residue. Fields, in order: V gene, J gene, clone size, D gene, CDR3 DNA, CDR3 protein. A D gene is named only where the DNA matches it firmly. Expanded clones are given a class, and other clones once, few, many or no size at all.

v_call: TRBV5-4; j_call: TRBJ2-7; clone_size: few; d_call: TRBD1; cdr3_nt: TGTGCCAGCAGCTTCCAGGGACAGGGTCCCTACGAGCAGTACTTC; cdr3_aa: CASSFQGQGPYEQYF
v_call: TRBV7-3; j_call: TRBJ2-2; clone_size: NA; d_call: TRBD2; cdr3_nt: TGTGCCAGCAGCTTAAGGGCGGGGGGTCCCTTTGGCGGGGAGCTGTTTTTT; cdr3_aa: CASSLRAGGPFGGELFF
v_call: TRBV2; j_call: TRBJ2-1; clone_size: NA; d_call: TRBD2; cdr3_nt: TGTGCCAGCAGCCCAACTAGCGGGACCTACAATGAGCAGTTCTTC; cdr3_aa: CASSPTSGTYNEQFF
v_call: TRBV29-1; j_call: TRBJ2-6; clone_size: NA; d_call: NA; cdr3_nt: TGCAGCGTTGCCAGGCCCTCCTCTGGGGCCAACGTCCTGACTTTC; cdr3_aa: CSVARPSSGANVLTF
v_call: TRBV7-2; j_call: TRBJ2-7; clone_size: NA; d_call: TRBD1; cdr3_nt: TGTGCCAGCAGCTCTCCACGAGGTGGTTCGGGACAGGGCGCCTACGAGCAGTACTTC; cdr3_aa: CASSSPRGGSGQGAYEQYF
v_call: TRBV11-2; j_call: TRBJ2-3; clone_size: NA; d_call: TRBD2; cdr3_nt: TGTGCCAGTTATAGCGGGAGGGTGTTAAGCACAGATACGCAGTATTTT; cdr3_aa: CASYSGRVLSTDTQYF
v_call: TRBV19; j_call: TRBJ2-1; clone_size: NA; d_call: NA; cdr3_nt: TGTGCCAGTAGTATATCCAGGTACAATGAGCAGTTCTTC; cdr3_aa: CASSISRYNEQFF
v_call: TRBV29-1; j_call: TRBJ1-2; clone_size: NA; d_call: TRBD1; cdr3_nt: TGCAGCGCTGGCGTAGGGGGCGCGGGCTACACCTTC; cdr3_aa: CSAGVGGAGYTF
v_call: TRBV6-5; j_call: TRBJ2-3; clone_size: once; d_call: NA; cdr3_nt: TGTGCCAGCAGTTACTCGACCGGGAGCGGTACAGATACGCAGTATTTT; cdr3_aa: CASSYSTGSGTDTQYF
v_call: TRBV5-1; j_call: TRBJ2-7; clone_size: NA; d_call: NA; cdr3_nt: TGCGCCAGCAGCTTCGGGTCCTACGAGCAGTACTTC; cdr3_aa: CASSFGSYEQYF
v_call: TRBV4-1; j_call: TRBJ2-7; clone_size: NA; d_call: TRBD2; cdr3_nt: TGCGCCAGCAGCCGAACCGGGACTAGCGGACGCTACGAGCAGTACTTC; cdr3_aa: CASSRTGTSGRYEQYF
v_call: TRBV5-1; j_call: TRBJ1-1; clone_size: NA; d_call: TRBD1; cdr3_nt: TGCGCCAGCAGCTTGGCGGGACAGGGGGACACTGAAGCTTTCTTT; cdr3_aa: CASSLAGQGDTEAFF
v_call: TRBV27; j_call: TRBJ1-5; clone_size: NA; d_call: NA; cdr3_nt: TGTGCCAGCAGTTTAAATGGGCCTCAGCCCCAGCATTTT; cdr3_aa: CASSLNGPQPQHF
v_call: TRBV21-1; j_call: TRBJ2-1; clone_size: NA; d_call: NA; cdr3_nt: TGTGCCAGCAGACTAGCGAGCAATGAGCAGTTCTTC; cdr3_aa: CASRLASNEQFF
v_call: TRBV2; j_call: TRBJ2-5; clone_size: NA; d_call: TRBD2; cdr3_nt: TGTGCCAGCAGTGCCCTAGCGGGGGTGGAGACCCAGTACTTC; cdr3_aa: CASSALAGVETQYF
v_call: TRBV10-3; j_call: TRBJ1-1; clone_size: NA; d_call: TRBD1; cdr3_nt: TGTGCCATCACCTCGACAGGGAGGAACACTGAAGCTTTCTTT; cdr3_aa: CAITSTGRNTEAFF
v_call: TRBV27; j_call: TRBJ2-1; clone_size: few; d_call: NA; cdr3_nt: TGTGCCAGCCGTTTAGGTGGGCTCCCTCATGAGCAGTTCTTC; cdr3_aa: CASRLGGLPHEQFF
v_call: TRBV27; j_call: TRBJ2-1; clone_size: NA; d_call: NA; cdr3_nt: TGTGCCAGCAGTTTGGTAGCGGAATCCTACAATGAGCAGTTCTTC; cdr3_aa: CASSLVAESYNEQFF
v_call: TRBV19; j_call: TRBJ2-7; clone_size: NA; d_call: NA; cdr3_nt: TGTGCCAGTGGGGGCAACTCCTACGAGCAGTACTTC; cdr3_aa: CASGGNSYEQYF
v_call: TRBV27; j_call: TRBJ2-7; clone_size: NA; d_call: TRBD1; cdr3_nt: TGTGCCAGCAGTTTATCGATGGGACAGGGCTCCTACGAGCAGTACTTC; cdr3_aa: CASSLSMGQGSYEQYF
v_call: TRBV28; j_call: TRBJ2-3; clone_size: once; d_call: TRBD2; cdr3_nt: TGTGCCAGCAGTCCATCGGGGCCGGGACTAGCGACAGATACGCAGTATTTT; cdr3_aa: CASSPSGPGLATDTQYF
v_call: TRBV18; j_call: TRBJ1-5; clone_size: few; d_call: NA; cdr3_nt: TGTGCCAGCTCACCAACAAACAATCAGCCCCAGCATTTT; cdr3_aa: CASSPTNNQPQHF
v_call: TRBV28; j_call: TRBJ2-7; clone_size: few; d_call: NA; cdr3_nt: TGTGCCAGCAGTTTAAGTCATCAGGGCCTTCGGATGGGGGAGCAGTACTTC; cdr3_aa: CASSLSHQGLRMGEQYF
v_call: TRBV2; j_call: TRBJ1-3; clone_size: NA; d_call: NA; cdr3_nt: TGTGCCAGCAGTGTGTTAGGAAACACCATATATTTT; cdr3_aa: CASSVLGNTIYF
v_call: TRBV11-2; j_call: TRBJ1-2; clone_size: once; d_call: TRBD1; cdr3_nt: TGTGCCAGCAGCTCAAGAAGACAGGGAAAGGGGGATGGCTACACCTTC; cdr3_aa: CASSSRRQGKGDGYTF
v_call: TRBV6-5; j_call: TRBJ1-5; clone_size: NA; d_call: NA; cdr3_nt: TGTGCCAGCAGCCTAACAGGGCGGAGCAATCAGCCCCAGCATTTT; cdr3_aa: CASSLTGRSNQPQHF
v_call: TRBV15; j_call: TRBJ2-4; clone_size: once; d_call: NA; cdr3_nt: TGTGCCACCAGTTCAGGGGTGGACATTCAGTACTTC; cdr3_aa: CATSSGVDIQYF
v_call: TRBV5-1; j_call: TRBJ2-7; clone_size: NA; d_call: NA; cdr3_nt: TGCGCCAGCAGCTTGGCCGCCAGCCCGGGCGAGCAGTACTTC; cdr3_aa: CASSLAASPGEQYF
v_call: TRBV6-4; j_call: TRBJ1-2; clone_size: once; d_call: NA; cdr3_nt: TGTGCCAGCAATGCGTCCTCCGAGGGCTATGGCTACACCTTC; cdr3_aa: CASNASSEGYGYTF
v_call: TRBV6-1; j_call: TRBJ1-5; clone_size: few; d_call: NA; cdr3_nt: TGTGCCAGCAGTGAAAACCTTGGGGGAGGCCACGGCTATGGCAATCAGCCCCAGCATTTT; cdr3_aa: CASSENLGGGHGYGNQPQHF
v_call: TRBV6-1; j_call: TRBJ2-7; clone_size: NA; d_call: NA; cdr3_nt: TGTGCCAGCCTAGCAACCTACGAGCAGTACTTC; cdr3_aa: CASLATYEQYF